This T cell receptor beta chain came from a study of shared clonotypes between healthy human individuals. Study-level results: Large sequencing depth failed to make sorted-subset sequencing complete, rarefaction showed.

Naivety among CD8 cells was defined by CD45RO negativity and positive CCR7 selection, thereby excluding terminally differentiated effector memory CD45RA+ cells. This clone was recorded once. As yet, its antigen is unknown. Replicate sorted-subset PCRs were loaded with around 210 ng DNA, 31,000 or so T cell genomes. Libraries were prepared by immunoSEQ multiplex PCR; TCRdb keeps only in-frame clonotypes and omits some of them. Of about 2.2 million clones in the sample, about 94% were seen once. Sequencing input: naive CD8+ T cells from PBMCs. This receptor was obtained from a man aged 18 to 35 in good health. Some clones in this sample may be carry-over from other donors' samples.

CDR3 sequence (DNA): TGTGCCAGCAGTGTGTGGGGTATCGATGGCTACACCTTC. The encoded protein is CASSVWGIDGYTF. V usage is TRBV28 and J usage is TRBJ1-2; D gene unclear. The germline V and J ends were trimmed by 5 bases and 6 bases, with 13 bases remaining between them. CDR1 and CDR2 (germline): MDHEN, SYDVKM. This CDR3 is built from 13 residues.